The clone carrying this T cell receptor beta chain showed up many times. The antigen is unknown. Roughly 10 milliliters of peripheral blood were drawn from each donor. The data belong to a study of blood T cells in healthy people across ages. General study points: Changes in expanded clonotypes were possibly confounded, as the CMV status of donors was unknown.

The CDR3 is 14 residues long. V lost 1 base and J lost 5; bases outside the gene matches: 3. Per the germline V gene, CDR1 is SEHNR and CDR2 is FQNEAQ (reference sequence). It was with a sample-barcoded 5' primer and a J-beta primer mix that a second PCR of about 6 to 12 cycles was run. Tagging of each cDNA molecule was performed by a template-switch adaptor with 12 random nucleotides. TCRdb passed the 5' RACE reads through MiXCR, listing each CDR3 protein once. The table has approximately 1.5 million distinct CDR3 sequences, 42% seen once; the top ten hold 4%. The sequence came from a young woman in good health. The chain links TRBV7-9 to TRBJ1-1; 8 bases are a match to TRBD1. The sequencing input was blood. For the CDR3, the DNA is TGTGCCAGCAGCTTAGGACAGGGGTGGACTGAAGCTTTCTTT. It specifies CASSLGQGWTEAFF.